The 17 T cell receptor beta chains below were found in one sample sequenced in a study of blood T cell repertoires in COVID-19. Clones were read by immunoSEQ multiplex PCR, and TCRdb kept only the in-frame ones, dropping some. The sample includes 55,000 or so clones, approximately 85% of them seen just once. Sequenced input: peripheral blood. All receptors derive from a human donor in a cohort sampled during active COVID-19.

CDR3: CASSLAGGNQPQHF. The DNA for the CDR3 is TGCGCCAGCAGCTTGGCGGGGGGCAATCAGCCCCAGCATTTT. This sequence joins TRBV5-1 and TRBJ1-5; possible D gene TRBD1, 5 bases. V gave up 0 bases and J gave up 2 bases, with 6 bases separating them. Looked up from germline, CDR1 is SGHRS and CDR2 is YFSETQ. The CDR3 contains 14 residues.

This chain's CDR3 is CASSLSRGGLAGVVEQYF. The CDR3 region has the DNA TGTGCCAGCAGTTTAAGTCGGGGGGGATTAGCGGGAGTGGTCGAGCAGTACTTC. This chain joins TRBV27 and TRBJ2-7, with 9 bases fitting TRBD2. V was pared by 2 bases and J by 6 bases, with 17 bases of the junction left unmatched. The germline V gene has CDR1 MNHEY and CDR2 SMNVEV (reference sequence). There are 18 residues in the CDR3.

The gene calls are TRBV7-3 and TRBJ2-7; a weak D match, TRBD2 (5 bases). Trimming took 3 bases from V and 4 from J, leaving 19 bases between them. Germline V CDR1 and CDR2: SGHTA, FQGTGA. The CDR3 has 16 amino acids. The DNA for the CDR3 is TGTGCCAGCAGCTTTGCCCTTTTCCCTAGCTGTTACGAGCAGTACTTC. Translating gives CASSFALFPSCYEQYF.

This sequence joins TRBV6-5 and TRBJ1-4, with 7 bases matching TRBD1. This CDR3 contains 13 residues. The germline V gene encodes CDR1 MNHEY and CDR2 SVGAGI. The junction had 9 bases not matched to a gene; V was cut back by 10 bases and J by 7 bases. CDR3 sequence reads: CATQDRAAEKLFF. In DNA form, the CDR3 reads TGTGCCACCCAAGACAGGGCGGCTGAAAAACTGTTTTTT.

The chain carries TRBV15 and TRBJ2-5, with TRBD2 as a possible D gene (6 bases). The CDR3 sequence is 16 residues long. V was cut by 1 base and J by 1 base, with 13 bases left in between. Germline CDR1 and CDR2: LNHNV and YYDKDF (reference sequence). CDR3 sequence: CATSRVGLASQETQYF. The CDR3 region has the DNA TGTGCCACCAGCAGAGTGGGTCTAGCGAGCCAAGAGACCCAGTACTTC.

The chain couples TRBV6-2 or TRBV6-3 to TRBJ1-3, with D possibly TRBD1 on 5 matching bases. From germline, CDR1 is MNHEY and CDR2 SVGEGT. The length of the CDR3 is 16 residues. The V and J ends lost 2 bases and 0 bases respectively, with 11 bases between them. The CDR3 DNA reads TGTGCCAGCAGTTACCCAGGGTCGGCCTCTGGAAACACCATATATTTT. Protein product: CASSYPGSASGNTIYF.

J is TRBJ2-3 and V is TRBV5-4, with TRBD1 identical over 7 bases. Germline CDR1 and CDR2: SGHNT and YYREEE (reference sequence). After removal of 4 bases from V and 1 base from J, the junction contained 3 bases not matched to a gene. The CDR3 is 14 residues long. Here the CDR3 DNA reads TGTGCCAGCAGCCAAGACAGGGGCACAGATACGCAGTATTTT. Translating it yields CASSQDRGTDTQYF.

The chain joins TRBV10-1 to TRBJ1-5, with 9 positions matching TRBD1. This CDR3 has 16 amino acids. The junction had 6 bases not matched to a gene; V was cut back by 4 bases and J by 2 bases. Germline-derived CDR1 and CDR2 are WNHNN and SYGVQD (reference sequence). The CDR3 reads CASSADRGSGNQPQHF. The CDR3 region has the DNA TGCGCCAGCAGTGCGGACAGGGGATCGGGCAATCAGCCCCAGCATTTT.

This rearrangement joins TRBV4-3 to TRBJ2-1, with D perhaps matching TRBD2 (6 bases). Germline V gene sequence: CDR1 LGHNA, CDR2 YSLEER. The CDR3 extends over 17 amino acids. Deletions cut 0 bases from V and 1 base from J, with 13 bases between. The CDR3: CASSQDSGGRSYNEQFF. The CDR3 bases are TGCGCCAGCAGCCAAGATTCTGGGGGGAGATCCTACAATGAGCAGTTCTTC.

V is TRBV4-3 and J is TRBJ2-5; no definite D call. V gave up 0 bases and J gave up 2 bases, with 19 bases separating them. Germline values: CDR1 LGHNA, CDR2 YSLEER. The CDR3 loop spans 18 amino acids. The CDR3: CASSQDLIGGANQETQYF. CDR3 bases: TGCGCCAGCAGCCAAGATCTTATTGGCGGCGCGAATCAAGAGACCCAGTACTTC.

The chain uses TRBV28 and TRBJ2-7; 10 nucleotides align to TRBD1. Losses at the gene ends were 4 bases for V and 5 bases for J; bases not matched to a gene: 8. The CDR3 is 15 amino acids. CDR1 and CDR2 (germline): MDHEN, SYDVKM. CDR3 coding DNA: TGTGCCAGCAGTTCCCGGGACAGGGGCGTCGACGAGCAGTACTTC. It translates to CASSSRDRGVDEQYF.

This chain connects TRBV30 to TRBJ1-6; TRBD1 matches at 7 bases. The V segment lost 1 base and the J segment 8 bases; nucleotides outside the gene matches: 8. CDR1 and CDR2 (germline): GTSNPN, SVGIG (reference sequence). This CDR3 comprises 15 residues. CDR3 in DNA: TGTGCCTGGAGTGGGCTGACAGGGCCTGATTCACCCCTCCACTTT. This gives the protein CAWSGLTGPDSPLHF.

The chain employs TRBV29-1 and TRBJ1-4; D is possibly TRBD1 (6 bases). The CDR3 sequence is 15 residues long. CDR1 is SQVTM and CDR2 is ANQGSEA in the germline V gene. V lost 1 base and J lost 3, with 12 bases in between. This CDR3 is CSVEGGQGPNEKLFF. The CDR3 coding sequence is TGCAGCGTTGAAGGGGGGCAGGGCCCTAATGAAAAACTGTTTTTT. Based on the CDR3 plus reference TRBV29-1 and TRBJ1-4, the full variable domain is SAVISQKPSRDICQRGTSLTIQCQVDSQVTMMFWYRQQPGQSLTLIATANQGSEATYESGFVIDKFPISRPNLTFSTLTVSNMSPEDSSIYLCSVEGGQGPNEKLFFGSGTQLSVL.

The CDR3 nucleotides are TGTGCCAGCACCCTAGTCCGGGAGAACACTGAAGCTTTCTTT. Encoded protein: CASTLVRENTEAFF. The chain joins TRBV7-9 to TRBJ1-1, with D unclear. V lost 7 bases and J 1 base, leaving 13 bases between the germline ends. This CDR3 has 14 residues. The germline V gene has CDR1 SEHNR and CDR2 FQNEAQ (reference sequence). Looking up the rest from reference TRBV7-9 and TRBJ1-1 gives the full variable domain: DTGVSQNPRHKITKRGQNVTFRCDPISEHNRLYWYRQTLGQGPEFLTYFQNEAQLEKSRLLSDRFSAERPKGSFSTLEIQRTEQGDSAMYLCASTLVRENTEAFFGQGTRLTVV.

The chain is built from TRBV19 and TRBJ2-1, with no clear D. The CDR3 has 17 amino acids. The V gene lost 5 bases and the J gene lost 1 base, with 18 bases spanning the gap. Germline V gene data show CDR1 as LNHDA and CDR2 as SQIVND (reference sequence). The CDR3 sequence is CASSPYLTGGSYNEQFF. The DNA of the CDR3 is TGTGCCAGTAGTCCTTATTTAACGGGTGGGTCCTACAATGAGCAGTTCTTC.

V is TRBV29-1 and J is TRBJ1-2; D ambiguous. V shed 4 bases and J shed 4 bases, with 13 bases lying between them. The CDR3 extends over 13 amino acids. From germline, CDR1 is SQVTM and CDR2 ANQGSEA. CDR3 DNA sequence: TGCAGCGTTGCGGGAAGCACGAGCTATGGCTACACCTTC. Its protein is CSVAGSTSYGYTF.

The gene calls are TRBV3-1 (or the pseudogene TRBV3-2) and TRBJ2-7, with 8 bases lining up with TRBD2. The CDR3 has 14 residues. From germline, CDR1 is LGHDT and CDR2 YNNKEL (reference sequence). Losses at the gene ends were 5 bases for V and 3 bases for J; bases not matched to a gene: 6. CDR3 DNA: TGTGCCAGCAGCTCTAGCGGGTCCTTCTACGAGCAGTACTTC. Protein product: CASSSSGSFYEQYF.